This T cell receptor beta chain was identified in a study of T cell responses to AZD1222 COVID-19 vaccine. The table came from immunoSEQ multiplex PCR; TCRdb's copy has only in-frame clones and leaves some out. This sample carries more than 85,000 clones, around 90% of them seen once, and the ten largest clones take around 1.5%. The sequence was obtained from an adult in good health. The sample consisted of peripheral blood, taken on day 0 of AZD1222 vaccination.

CDR3 residues: CASSAYGGQFSYEQYF. The CDR3, as DNA: TGTGCCAGCAGTGCCTACGGAGGACAGTTCTCCTACGAGCAGTACTTC. V usage is TRBV2 and J usage is TRBJ2-7; D possibly corresponds to TRBD1 (6 bases). CDR1 and CDR2 (germline): SNHLY, FYNNEI. With 4 bases removed from V and 0 bases from J, the gap between germline ends came to 16 bases. CDR3 length: 16 residues.